This record covers a single T cell receptor (beta chain). Its antigen is undetermined. The sample originates from a study of shared clonotypes between healthy human individuals. Study results and limitations: Estimated richness values were generally larger in naive subsets than in memory subsets. Researchers sampled blood only, noting tissue repertoires likely differ.

The genomic DNA of each subset was split evenly across several immunoSEQ plates. The data were produced by immunoSEQ multiplex PCR, yet TCRdb's version contains in-frame clones alone and is incomplete. The profile shows around 1 million clones, 70% to 85% of them singletons. This CDR3 contains 17 residues. CDR1 is SGHAT, CDR2 FQNNGV, per germline. V trimming: 5 bases; J trimming: 0 bases; junction bases outside the gene matches: 11. The clonotype originates from a man aged 18 to 30 in good health. Specimen: memory CD4+ T cells sorted from blood. Documented subset: CD45RA-negative fraction. The chain couples TRBV11-2 to TRBJ1-2, with 8 bases lining up with TRBD1. The CDR3 loop reads CASSTRTGNGANYGYTF. As DNA, the CDR3 is TGTGCCAGCAGCACAAGGACAGGGAATGGTGCTAACTATGGCTACACCTTC.